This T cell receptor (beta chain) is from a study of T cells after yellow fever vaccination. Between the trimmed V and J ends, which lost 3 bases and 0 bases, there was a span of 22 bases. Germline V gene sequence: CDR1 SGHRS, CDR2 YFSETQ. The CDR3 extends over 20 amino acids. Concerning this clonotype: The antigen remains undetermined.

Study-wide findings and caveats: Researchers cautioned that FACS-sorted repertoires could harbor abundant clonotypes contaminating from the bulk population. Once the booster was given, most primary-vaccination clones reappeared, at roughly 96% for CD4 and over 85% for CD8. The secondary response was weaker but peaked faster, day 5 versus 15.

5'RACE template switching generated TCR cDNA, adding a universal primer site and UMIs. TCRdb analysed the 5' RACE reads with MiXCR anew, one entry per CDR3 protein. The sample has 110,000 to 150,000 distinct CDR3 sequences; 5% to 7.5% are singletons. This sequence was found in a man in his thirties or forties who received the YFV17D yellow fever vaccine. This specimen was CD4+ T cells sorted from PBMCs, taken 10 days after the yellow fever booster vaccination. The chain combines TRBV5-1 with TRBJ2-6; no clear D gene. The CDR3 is CASSSSLGGPGLSGANVLTF. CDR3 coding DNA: TGCGCCAGCAGCTCGAGCCTTGGTGGCCCAGGCCTCTCTGGGGCCAACGTCCTGACTTTC.